Listed below are T cell receptor beta chains from one sample, sequenced in a study of CD8 T cells in ankylosing spondylitis. TCRdb independently ran MiXCR on the 5' RACE reads; one entry per CDR3 protein. This sample yields 380,000 or so distinct CDR3 sequences, of which 20% to 25% are seen a single time; around 13% belongs to the top ten. Input material: blood, either unsorted or a sorted T cell fraction (not recorded which). These receptors originate from a male donor with ankylosing spondylitis or in good health (not recorded which). Each CDR3 is given with its conserved first and last residue. The D gene is left open where the match is weak. Expanded clones are given a class, and other clones once, few, many or no size at all.

>TRBV7-2|NA|NA|13|TRBJ2-7
TGTGCCAGCAGCTGGGACGATGGATACGAGCAGTACTTC
CASSWDDGYEQYF
>TRBV4-1|TRBD2|NA|15|TRBJ2-1
TGCGCCAGCAGCCAGCTAGCGGGGGGGCCCGATGAGCAGTTCTTC
CASSQLAGGPDEQFF
>TRBV4-2|NA|NA|16|TRBJ2-1
TGTGCCAGCAGCCAATACAGGGGGGGCTCCTACAATGAGCAGTTCTTC
CASSQYRGGSYNEQFF
>TRBV12-3/TRBV12-4|NA|NA|14|TRBJ2-2
TGTGCCACCTCCTCGTGGGAGGACACCGGGGAGCTGTTTTTT
CATSSWEDTGELFF
>TRBV7-9|NA|NA|16|TRBJ2-1
TGTGCCAGCAGCTTAGCCAGCTGGAACTCCTACAATGAGCAGTTCTTC
CASSLASWNSYNEQFF
>TRBV7-9|TRBD1|NA|17|TRBJ2-7
TGTGCCAGCTTCACAGGGGCCCTAACTCCGAGCTCCTACGAGCAGTACTTC
CASFTGALTPSSYEQYF
>TRBV9|NA|few|12|TRBJ2-3
TGTGCCAGCAGCGAGACGGAAGATACGCAGTATTTT
CASSETEDTQYF
>TRBV29-1|NA|few|13|TRBJ1-2
TGCAGCGTTCCCCAGGGAGCTAACTATGGCTACACCTTC
CSVPQGANYGYTF
>TRBV4-1|TRBD1|NA|17|TRBJ2-1
TGCGCCAGCAGCCAAGTATCAAAGGGACAGGGTACCAATGAGCAGTTCTTC
CASSQVSKGQGTNEQFF
>TRBV28|NA|few|13|TRBJ2-5
TGTGCCAGCAGTTCGGGATTCCAAGAGACCCAGTACTTC
CASSSGFQETQYF
>TRBV6-1|NA|NA|13|TRBJ2-5
TGTGCCAGCAGCTCCCTGGGGCAAGAGACCCAGTACTTC
CASSSLGQETQYF
>TRBV7-2|TRBD2|few|15|TRBJ2-7
TGTGCCAGCAGCTTTTTCCCGGGGGGTGGATACGAGCAGTACTTC
CASSFFPGGGYEQYF
>TRBV6-1|NA|NA|12|TRBJ2-2
TGTGCCAGTACGTACAGCACCGGGGAGCTGTTTTTT
CASTYSTGELFF
>TRBV29-1|NA|NA|13|TRBJ1-3
TGCAGCGTTGAGGCGGGGGCTGGAAACACCATATATTTT
CSVEAGAGNTIYF
>TRBV15|NA|NA|18|TRBJ1-2
TGTGCCACCAGCAGAGATCGGTTCCCGGGGGCAGGGAACTATGGCTACACCTTC
CATSRDRFPGAGNYGYTF
>TRBV5-1|NA|NA|15|TRBJ2-7
TGCGCCAGCAGACCTGTTTCCGGGCGGAGGTACGAGCAGTACTTC
CASRPVSGRRYEQYF
>TRBV5-5|NA|NA|12|TRBJ2-1
TGTGCCAGCAGCTTTTCCCTCAATGAGCAGTTCTTC
CASSFSLNEQFF
>TRBV6-1|TRBD1|NA|15|TRBJ2-7
TGTGCCAGCAGTCGCTATCGGGACAGTAACTACGAGCAGTACTTC
CASSRYRDSNYEQYF
>TRBV28|TRBD2|few|15|TRBJ2-1
TGTGCCAGCAGTTTGGTCGCTAGCGGATACAATGAGCAGTTCTTC
CASSLVASGYNEQFF
>TRBV6-5|NA|NA|17|TRBJ2-3
TGTGCCAGCAGTTACCTCTTGCGGCCCGCCTCACGAAATACGCAGTATTTT
CASSYLLRPASRNTQYF
>TRBV7-9|TRBD1|few|15|TRBJ2-7
TGTGCCAGCAGCGGGACAGGGGGCGCGACGGTCGAGCAGTACTTC
CASSGTGGATVEQYF
>TRBV29-1|TRBD1|NA|10|TRBJ2-5
TGCAGCGGGCTGGGACAGCAGCTGTACTTC
CSGLGQQLYF
>TRBV28|NA|few|11|TRBJ2-2
TGTGCCAGCAGAAACACCGGGGAGCTGTTTTTT
CASRNTGELFF
>TRBV7-9|TRBD1|few|12|TRBJ1-1
TGTGCCAGCAGTCCCACAGGGGAGAAAGCTTTCTTT
CASSPTGEKAFF
>TRBV7-8|NA|few|19|TRBJ2-3
TGTGCCAGCAGCTTATTCCCCCCTCGGCGCCTTTATGGCACAGATACGCAGTATTTT
CASSLFPPRRLYGTDTQYF
>TRBV20-1|NA|many|16|TRBJ1-4
TGCAGTGCTAGAGATCTGTACGCCCCAACTAATGAAAAACTGTTTTTT
CSARDLYAPTNEKLFF
>TRBV28|NA|NA|14|TRBJ2-7
TGTGCCAGCAAATTTCAGGGTAGCTCCTACGAGCAGTACTTC
CASKFQGSSYEQYF
>TRBV7-6|TRBD2|NA|17|TRBJ2-1
TGTGCCAGCAGCTTAGCCTGGACTAGCGGGGGGAGGAATGAGCAGTTCTTC
CASSLAWTSGGRNEQFF
>TRBV20-1|TRBD1|NA|14|TRBJ2-5
TGCAGTTCCCCGGACAGGGGACAGGGGGAGACCCAGTACTTC
CSSPDRGQGETQYF
>TRBV7-9|NA|NA|14|TRBJ2-1
TGTGCCAGCAGCGAAGGCCACTTCCCGGATGAGCAGTTCTTC
CASSEGHFPDEQFF
>TRBV12-3/TRBV12-4|NA|NA|15|TRBJ2-1
TGTGCCAGCAGTTTAGGTAGTGGGGGAGTCAATGAGCAGTTCTTC
CASSLGSGGVNEQFF
>TRBV19|TRBD1|few|14|TRBJ1-5
TGTGCCAGTAGTATTTTAGGGGGCGGTCAGCCCCAGCATTTT
CASSILGGGQPQHF
>TRBV20-1|NA|NA|15|TRBJ2-7
TGCAGTGCTAGAGACATGGTAGGGTCCCTGACGGAGCAGTACTTC
CSARDMVGSLTEQYF
>TRBV27|NA|NA|13|TRBJ1-6
TGTGCCAGCAGTCAACGGTATAATTCACCCCTCCACTTT
CASSQRYNSPLHF
>TRBV12-3/TRBV12-4|TRBD1|NA|15|TRBJ1-2
TGTGCCAGCAGCCCAGACGGACAGGCGTATTATGGCTACACCTTC
CASSPDGQAYYGYTF
>TRBV5-1|NA|NA|14|TRBJ2-5
TGCGCCAGCAGCTCACGGGTGGAGCAAGAGACCCAGTACTTC
CASSSRVEQETQYF
>TRBV10-2|NA|many|11|TRBJ2-3
TGCGCCAGCAGTGAACAGTATACGCAGTATTTT
CASSEQYTQYF
>TRBV9|NA|many|14|TRBJ1-6
TGTGCCAGCAGCCCCCGGTCCACGATATCACCCCTCCACTTT
CASSPRSTISPLHF
>TRBV9|NA|many|14|TRBJ2-7
TGTGCCAGCAGCGTAGCGTCCGGGGGCTACGAGCAGTACTTC
CASSVASGGYEQYF
>TRBV29-1|TRBD1|few|13|TRBJ2-1
TGCAGCGTTGGGACAGGGATATACAATGAGCAGTTCTTC
CSVGTGIYNEQFF
>TRBV2|NA|few|13|TRBJ1-2
TGTGCCAGCAGTGTACCAGGGGACTATGGCTACACCTTC
CASSVPGDYGYTF
>TRBV7-9|TRBD1|NA|14|TRBJ2-2
TGTGCCAGCACAAGACAGGGGGGCACCGGGGAGCTGTTTTTT
CASTRQGGTGELFF
>TRBV2|NA|medium-sized|12|TRBJ2-7
TGTGCCTTCCGGGACGGCTCCTACGAGCAGTACTTC
CAFRDGSYEQYF
>TRBV10-3|NA|many|14|TRBJ1-1
TGTGCCAGCGGGGGAGGAGGGGAGTTGACTGAAGCTTTCTTT
CASGGGGELTEAFF
>TRBV28|TRBD2|NA|16|TRBJ2-5
TGTGCCAGCAGTTTCGATCTAGCGGGGGGGGCGGAGACCCAGTACTTC
CASSFDLAGGAETQYF